This is a list of T cell receptor beta chains from one sample in a study of early T cells in non-severe SARS-CoV-2 infection. TCRdb recomputed calls from the 5' RACE reads with MiXCR, one row per CDR3 protein. The table records roughly 56,000 distinct CDR3 sequences, around 9.9% of them present only once. Sequenced: whole blood. The receptors come from an adult who was a healthcare worker with PCR-confirmed SARS-CoV-2 infection or an uninfected control (not recorded which). The CDR3 runs from the conserved cysteine through the conserved F or W. D genes are given only for firm matches. Size values are once, few and many counts, or a class for expanded clones, and some rows have none.

D gene,clone size,J gene,V gene,CDR3 protein,CDR3 DNA
.,few,TRBJ2-1,TRBV6-2/TRBV6-3,CASTLIPLGGMGYNEQFF,TGTGCCAGCACTCTTATTCCCCTAGGGGGTATGGGATACAATGAGCAGTTCTTC
TRBD1,.,TRBJ2-3,TRBV30,CAWSRTGTGVTDTQYF,TGTGCCTGGAGTCGGACCGGGACAGGCGTCACAGATACGCAGTATTTT
.,few,TRBJ2-5,TRBV3-1,CASSRFGAASQETQYF,TGTGCCAGCAGCCGATTCGGGGCCGCCAGCCAAGAGACCCAGTACTTC
.,few,TRBJ2-1,TRBV11-2,CASSLSYFRAAKSSYNEQFF,TGTGCCAGCAGCCTATCGTACTTTCGGGCGGCGAAGAGCTCCTACAATGAGCAGTTCTTC
.,.,TRBJ2-5,TRBV27,CASSAQPGGQTQYF,TGTGCCAGCAGTGCCCAACCAGGAGGGCAGACCCAGTACTTC
TRBD1,.,TRBJ2-1,TRBV19,CASSDSRGRDEQFF,TGTGCCAGTAGTGACAGCAGGGGGCGGGATGAGCAGTTCTTC
.,many,TRBJ2-1,TRBV7-6,CASSGTPSSYNEQFF,TGTGCCAGCAGCGGGACTCCCAGCTCCTACAATGAGCAGTTCTTC
TRBD2,few,TRBJ2-3,TRBV29-1,CSVPGRGGTDTQYF,TGCAGCGTTCCTGGGCGGGGGGGCACAGATACGCAGTATTTT
.,few,TRBJ1-1,TRBV7-9,CASSPRGGLDTEAFF,TGTGCCAGCAGCCCCCGCGGCGGGCTCGACACTGAAGCTTTCTTT
.,few,TRBJ2-3,TRBV6-6,CASSLFLDTQYF,TGTGCCAGCAGTTTGTTTCTAGATACGCAGTATTTT
TRBD2,many,TRBJ2-5,TRBV12-3/TRBV12-4,CASSLGRGGGETQYF,TGTGCCAGCAGTTTAGGACGGGGGGGCGGTGAGACCCAGTACTTC
.,few,TRBJ1-6,TRBV7-7,CASSLTAINSPLHF,TGTGCCAGCAGCCTAACAGCGATTAATTCACCCCTCCACTTT
.,few,TRBJ1-1,TRBV27,CASSLSQPGAYEAFF,TGTGCCAGCAGTTTATCGCAACCGGGTGCGTATGAAGCTTTCTTT
.,many,TRBJ1-1,TRBV7-3,CASSLLAVGTEAFF,TGTGCCAGCAGCTTATTGGCAGTAGGAACTGAAGCTTTCTTT
TRBD1,.,TRBJ1-1,TRBV6-6,CASSYRDRDGSDTEAFF,TGTGCCAGCAGTTACCGCGACAGGGACGGAAGCGACACTGAAGCTTTCTTT
TRBD2,few,TRBJ2-3,TRBV5-4,CASSFGSSGGTDTQYF,TGTGCCAGCAGCTTCGGCTCTAGCGGGGGAACAGATACGCAGTATTTT
TRBD1,.,TRBJ2-4,TRBV6-2/TRBV6-3,CASRRTGTAKNIQYF,TGTGCCAGCAGAAGGACAGGGACCGCCAAAAACATTCAGTACTTC